Following are 21 T cell receptor beta chains from one sample sequenced in a study of human T cells and chemical hapten exposure (dated by TCRdb to about 2021). The intended sense of this specimen's time point label: patch test 3, about 24 weeks after DPC sensitization. The treatment or condition tag for this specimen amounts to: therapeutic diphenylcyclopropenone sensitization with weekly scalp DPC. The library was obtained by RACE. Instrument on record: NextSeq 500. Using fastp trimming at Q25 and MiXCR clonotype assembly, TCRdb reanalyzed the public sequencing data and kept in-frame beta chains. Rows matching on CDR3 protein sequence are summarized as one entry with the most common DNA and genes. The sample table holds about 82,000 distinct CDR3 sequences, of which roughly 13% were seen once. The leading ten clones occupy approximately 5% of the sample. The specimen was whole blood, collected in connection with sensitization to the hapten diphenylcyclopropenone (DPC). These receptors all come from a woman aged 45-60 years with alopecia areata. Some clones in this sample may be carry-over from other donors' samples.

This clonotype was found a few times. The rearrangement links TRBV4-1 to TRBJ2-1, with a tentative D call TRBD2 (5 bases). The CDR3 spans 16 residues. V gave up 4 bases and J gave up 2 bases, with 15 bases separating them. Germline V gene sequence: CDR1 MGHRA, CDR2 YSYEKL. For the CDR3, the DNA is TGCGCCAGCAGCCCCCAACGAGCGGTTCCCTACAATGAGCAGTTCTTC. It is translated as CASSPQRAVPYNEQFF.

The V call is TRBV29-1, the J call TRBJ2-1; D remains unclear. CDR1 is SQVTM, CDR2 ANQGSEA, per germline. V was clipped by 2 bases and J by 12 bases, with 14 bases between them. The CDR3 consists of 12 residues. The CDR3 loop reads CSVELGYLGQFF. For the CDR3, the DNA is TGCAGCGTTGAATTGGGCTATCTGGGGCAGTTCTTC.

In its sample, this clonotype was seen a few times. The rearrangement joins TRBV19 to TRBJ1-5; 7 bases map to TRBD1. V lost 7 bases to trimming and J lost 0 bases; unmatched junction nucleotides: 12. CDR3 length equals 17 residues. The germline V gene encodes CDR1 LNHDA and CDR2 SQIVND (reference sequence). The CDR3 nucleotides are TGTGCCAGTATAGGTCACCGGGACAGAAATAGCAATCAGCCCCAGCATTTT. Translation gives CASIGHRDRNSNQPQHF.

This clonotype occurred many times. The DNA of the CDR3 is TGTGCCAGCAGCTTCAATAGCGGGAGGGCCGCAGAGACCCAGTACTTC. This sequence encodes CASSFNSGRAAETQYF. The chain combines TRBV11-2 with TRBJ2-5, with 11 bases that match TRBD2. The ends lost 3 bases at V and 4 bases at J; junction bases unmatched: 7. Germline values: CDR1 SGHAT, CDR2 FQNNGV. The CDR3 sequence is 16 residues long.

Ten or more counts support this clonotype. V is TRBV12-3 or TRBV12-4 and J is TRBJ2-2; 8 bases match TRBD2. The CDR3 has 15 amino acids. Losses at the gene ends were 3 bases for V and 4 bases for J; bases not matched to a gene: 4. The CDR3 DNA reads as TGTGCCAGCAGTTTGAGCGGGGGATCCACCGGGGAGCTGTTTTTT. Protein sequence: CASSLSGGSTGELFF.

This clonotype showed up many times. This sequence joins TRBV2 and TRBJ2-7; D uncertain. Germline CDR1 and CDR2: SNHLY and FYNNEI. Trimming took off 2 bases at V and 1 base at J, with 9 bases between the two ends. The CDR3 runs 14 residues. As DNA, the CDR3 is TGTGCCAGCAGTGAATTTCCAGGTTCCTACGAGCAGTACTTC. As protein: CASSEFPGSYEQYF.

V is TRBV20-1 and J is TRBJ2-7; 9 bases line up with TRBD1. V shed 1 base, J shed 6 bases, and the junction held 10 bases outside the gene matches. CDR3 length: 15 amino acids. Germline lookup yields CDR1 DFQATT and CDR2 SNEGSKA (reference sequence). Here the CDR3 reads CSARARTGEPPEQYF. The CDR3 nucleotides are TGCAGTGCTAGAGCAAGGACAGGGGAACCACCCGAGCAGTACTTC.

This clonotype was observed many times. The chain is built from TRBV5-6 and TRBJ2-6; D gene ambiguous. V lost 2 bases, J lost 0 bases, and 3 bases lay in between. The CDR3 has 14 residues. From germline, CDR1 is SGHDT and CDR2 YYEEEE. CDR3 residues: CASSFGSGANVLTF. The CDR3 bases are TGTGCCAGCAGCTTCGGCTCTGGGGCCAACGTCCTGACTTTC.

This clonotype was detected only a few times. This chain links TRBV7-8 with TRBJ2-7, with a tentative D call TRBD2 (5 bases). The germline CDR1 and CDR2 sequences are SGHVS and FQNEAQ. The CDR3 length is 12 residues. V was pared by 4 bases and J by 4 bases, with 8 bases between. DNA of the CDR3: TGTGCCAGCAGCTGGACTGGTTACGAGCAGTACTTC. It encodes CASSWTGYEQYF.

In its sample, this clonotype was seen many times. The rearrangement uses TRBV2 and TRBJ1-1; 9 nucleotides align to TRBD1. Losses at the gene ends were 7 bases for V and 3 bases for J; bases not matched to a gene: 9. CDR1 SNHLY and CDR2 FYNNEI come from the germline V gene. The CDR3 has 15 residues. The CDR3 protein is CASTPSWTGDTEAFF. The CDR3 region has the DNA TGTGCCAGCACTCCAAGTTGGACAGGGGACACTGAAGCTTTCTTT.

This clonotype was counted ten times or more. This CDR3 reads CASSFMLGAGNEQFF. CDR3 nucleotide sequence: TGTGCCAGCAGTTTTATGCTAGGGGCAGGGAATGAGCAGTTCTTC. The J gene is TRBJ2-1, the V gene TRBV6-2 or TRBV6-3; weak D call: TRBD1 (5 bases). V gave up 4 bases and J gave up 7 bases, with 17 bases separating them. CDR3 length: 15 residues. Germline CDR1 reads MNHEY; CDR2 reads SVGEGT.

This chain links TRBV20-1 with TRBJ2-7; 7 bases agree with TRBD1. The length of the CDR3 is 13 residues. CDR1 is DFQATT and CDR2 is SNEGSKA in the germline V gene (reference sequence). V gave up 4 bases and J gave up 0 bases; unmatched junction bases: 3. As DNA, the CDR3 is TGCAGTGCTATAAGGGACAGCTCCTACGAGCAGTACTTC. It encodes CSAIRDSSYEQYF.

The chain employs TRBV20-1 and TRBJ1-1; D is unclear. Germline lookup yields CDR1 DFQATT and CDR2 SNEGSKA (reference sequence). V was shortened by 3 bases and J by 5 bases, with 13 bases between the two germline ends. The CDR3 covers 13 residues. The CDR3 DNA reads TGCAGTGCTAGGGTGTCATATGCTACTGAAGCTTTCTTT. It is translated as CSARVSYATEAFF.

In this sample, this clonotype turned up a few times. The J gene is TRBJ1-1, the V gene TRBV7-2; TRBD1 matches 8 bases. With 1 base clipped from V and 0 bases from J, the junction kept 4 bases outside the gene matches. CDR3 length: 16 residues. In germline, CDR1 is SGHTA, CDR2 FQGNSA. CDR3 sequence reads: CASSLGQGAMNTEAFF. The CDR3 DNA reads TGTGCCAGCAGCTTAGGGCAGGGGGCGATGAACACTGAAGCTTTCTTT.

This clonotype showed up just a few times. This chain connects TRBV29-1 to TRBJ2-3; 9 nucleotides agree with TRBD1. The CDR3 covers 14 residues. V gave up 7 bases and J gave up 4 bases; unmatched junction bases: 9. Germline lookup yields CDR1 SQVTM and CDR2 ANQGSEA. CDR3 nucleotide sequence: TGCAGCGGGCAACAGGGGGCATTGGCAGATACGCAGTATTTT. This codes for CSGQQGALADTQYF.

This chain connects TRBV4-1 to TRBJ1-2; a possible D gene is TRBD1 (6 bases). This CDR3 spans 15 amino acids. The ends were cut back, 4 bases at V and 4 bases at J, with 16 bases in the middle. CDR1 is MGHRA and CDR2 is YSYEKL in the germline V gene. The DNA of the CDR3 is TGCGCCAGCAGCCCAAGACAGGTGGAGGGCTATGGCTACACCTTC. As protein: CASSPRQVEGYGYTF.

V gene TRBV3-1 combines with J gene TRBJ1-6; D is ambiguous. V was cut by 1 base and J by 5 bases, with 6 bases left in between. Germline V CDR1 and CDR2: LGHDT, YNNKEL (reference sequence). The CDR3 covers 14 residues. DNA of the CDR3: TGTGCCAGCAGCCAAGGACTGAATAATTCACCCCTCCACTTT. It encodes CASSQGLNNSPLHF.

The V and J genes are TRBV12-3 or TRBV12-4 and TRBJ2-5, with 11 bases matching TRBD2. After removal of 0 bases from V and 2 bases from J, the junction contained 2 bases not matched to a gene. CDR3 length equals 16 residues. The CDR3 is CASSLALAGEQETQYF. In DNA form, the CDR3 reads TGTGCCAGCAGTTTAGCACTAGCGGGGGAACAAGAGACCCAGTACTTC.

This clonotype has only a few counts. The chain couples TRBV7-7 to TRBJ2-5, with 9 bases matching TRBD2. Germline CDR1 is SSHAT and CDR2 is FNYEAQ (reference sequence). Losses at the gene ends were 5 bases for V and 5 bases for J; bases not matched to a gene: 6. The CDR3 contains 14 residues. The CDR3, as DNA: TGTGCCAGCAGCCTCGGACTAGCGTCGGAGACCCAGTACTTC. Its protein product is CASSLGLASETQYF.

This clonotype was observed at least ten times. The rearrangement joins TRBV5-5 to TRBJ1-5; no definite D call. V dropped 1 base and J dropped 0 bases, with 2 bases sitting between them. Germline V gene lookup returns CDR1 SGHKS and CDR2 YYEKEE (reference sequence). The CDR3 loop spans 13 amino acids. The CDR3 reads CASSLNSNQPQHF. The CDR3 bases are TGTGCCAGCAGCTTGAATAGCAATCAGCCCCAGCATTTT. Together with reference TRBV5-5 and TRBJ1-5, the CDR3 gives the full variable domain: DAGVTQSPTHLIKTRGQQVTLRCSPISGHKSVSWYQQVLGQGPQFIFQYYEKEERGRGNFPDRFSARQFPNYSSELNVNALLLGDSALYLCASSLNSNQPQHFGDGTRLSIL.

This sequence joins TRBV19 and TRBJ1-1, with TRBD1 as a possible D gene (5 bases). Germline V lookup: CDR1 LNHDA, CDR2 SQIVND (reference sequence). Trimming removed 3 bases at V and 0 bases at J, with 17 bases between. This CDR3 region has 17 residues. The CDR3 is CASSILGPRGMNTEAFF. Here the CDR3 DNA reads TGTGCCAGTAGTATCCTCGGCCCCCGGGGCATGAACACTGAAGCTTTCTTT.